The next 26 T cell receptor beta chains were all read from a single sample in a study of CD8+CD57+ T cells in acquired aplastic anemia. Genomic DNA constituted the template upon which TCR beta VDJ and CDR3 profiling was performed. A single record per CDR3 protein comes from TCRdb applying MiXCR to the reads. The sample holds 150,000 to 200,000 distinct CDR3 sequences, under 70% seen once. The sequenced sample consisted of sorted CD4+, CD8+, or CD8+CD57+ T cells (not recorded which) from PBMCs. The receptors originated from a human donor with severe aplastic anemia or a healthy control (not recorded which).

The chain carries TRBV7-8 and TRBJ2-7; 14 bases match TRBD2. The CDR3 covers 16 residues. Germline CDR1 and CDR2: SGHVS and FQNEAQ. J gave up 4 bases and V 6 bases, and 8 bases lay outside the gene matches. The CDR3 region is CASSWPTSGGGYEQYF. In DNA, the CDR3 is TGTGCCAGCAGTTGGCCGACTAGCGGGGGGGGGTACGAGCAGTACTTC. The entire variable domain, with the rest obtained from reference TRBV7-8 and TRBJ2-7, is as follows: GAGVSQSPRYKVAKRGQDVALRCDPISGHVSLFWYQQALGQGPEFLTYFQNEAQLDKSGLPSDRFFAERPEGSVSTLKIQRTQQEDSAVYLCASSWPTSGGGYEQYFGPGTRLTVT.

This clonotype was found many times. The genes are TRBV11-2 and TRBJ2-1; maybe TRBD2 (7 bases). V lost 4 bases, J lost 4 bases, and 14 bases lay in between. The CDR3 is 15 residues long. The germline gives CDR1 SGHAT, CDR2 FQNNGV. CDR3 loop: CASSSEGGGYNEQFF. The CDR3 DNA is TGTGCCAGCAGCTCCGAGGGGGGGGGGTACAATGAGCAGTTCTTC.

There are many counts of this clonotype. The genes are TRBV29-1 and TRBJ1-1; D is perhaps TRBD1 (5 bases). Germline CDR1 is SQVTM and CDR2 is ANQGSEA. V was clipped by 2 bases and J by 4 bases, with 11 bases between them. There are 13 residues in the CDR3. DNA of the CDR3: TGCAGCGTTGAACAGGGAATTAGCACTGAAGCTTTCTTT. This encodes CSVEQGISTEAFF.

Concerning this clonotype: A read error may be the cause here, since a much bigger clone is one base away. The CDR3 loop is CASSLQNNGQFF. CDR3 bases: TGTGCCAGCAGCCTACAGAACAATGGGCAGTTCTTC. The chain links TRBV5-4 to TRBJ2-1; no clear D gene. The CDR3 consists of 12 residues. Germline V gene lookup returns CDR1 SGHNT and CDR2 YYREEE (reference sequence).

The genes are TRBV7-9 and TRBJ1-1, with a tentative D call TRBD1 (5 bases). Trimming left V 6 bases short and J 6 bases short, with 20 bases between. The length of the CDR3 is 15 residues. Germline V gene lookup returns CDR1 SEHNR and CDR2 FQNEAQ (reference sequence). The CDR3 bases are TGTGCCAGCAGTGTAGGGGTCTTAAGCCACCCTGAAGCTTTCTTT. Protein: CASSVGVLSHPEAFF.

The chain links TRBV9 to TRBJ1-1; maybe TRBD1 (5 bases). V was pared by 4 bases and J by 4 bases, with 23 bases between. This CDR3 spans 17 amino acids. Germline loops: CDR1 SGDLS, CDR2 YYNGEE. CDR3 in DNA: TGTGCCAGCAGCTCCCAAGGGACCGAGGAGAGTGTCACTGAAGCTTTCTTT. Protein: CASSSQGTEESVTEAFF.

The genes are TRBV2 and TRBJ2-5, with 13 bases aligning to TRBD2. CDR1 SNHLY and CDR2 FYNNEI come from the germline V gene. The CDR3 is 16 amino acids. Trimming at V came to 5 bases and at J to 4 bases, leaving 7 bases not matched to a gene. The DNA of the CDR3 is TGTGCCAGCAGTAGGACTAGCGGGAGTGTGGGAGAGACCCAGTACTTC. Its protein product is CASSRTSGSVGETQYF.

The sample holds one count of this clonotype. At one end the junction does not follow the germline gene, possibly because of a read error. J is TRBJ1-2 and V is TRBV5-1, with 8 bases fitting TRBD1. The CDR3 length is 13 residues. Germline lookup yields CDR1 SGHRS and CDR2 YFSETQ. The DNA of the CDR3 is TGCGTCAGCAGTTACGACAGGGGTTGGGGCTACACCTTC. It yields the protein CVSSYDRGWGYTF. The full variable domain, rest sourced from reference TRBV5-1 and TRBJ1-2, is KAGVTQTPRYLIKTRGQQVTLSCSPISGHRSVSWYQQTPGQGLQFLFEYFSETQRNKGNFPGRFSGRQFSNSRSEMNVSTLELGDSALYLCVSSYDRGWGYTFGSGTRLTVV.

This chain links TRBV2 with TRBJ1-6; TRBD1 aligns across 8 bases. V was pared by 5 bases and J by 0 bases, with 9 bases of the junction left unmatched. The germline V gene encodes CDR1 SNHLY and CDR2 FYNNEI. There are 18 residues in the CDR3. The CDR3 DNA follows: TGTGCCAGCAGTAGTCGGCAGGGGGCTGTCTCCTATAATTCACCCCTCCACTTT. This codes for CASSSRQGAVSYNSPLHF.

This clonotype has at least ten counts. The V call is TRBV7-9, the J call TRBJ2-7; D remains unclear. The CDR3 is 16 residues long. Germline CDR1 is SEHNR and CDR2 is FQNEAQ (reference sequence). V was cut by 1 base and J by 4 bases, with 17 bases left in between. This chain's CDR3 is CASSLGVGLLSYEQYF. Here the CDR3 DNA reads TGTGCCAGCAGCTTAGGAGTGGGTCTACTGAGTTACGAGCAGTACTTC.

The chain is built from TRBV20-1 and TRBJ2-5; 11 bases align to TRBD2. The CDR3 totals 17 residues. V was pared by 4 bases and J by 4 bases, with 14 bases of the junction left unmatched. The germline CDR1 and CDR2 sequences are DFQATT and SNEGSKA (reference sequence). CDR3 nucleotide sequence: TGCAGTGCTAATATAATAGCGGGGGGGCCAAAGGCAGAGACCCAGTACTTC. It encodes CSANIIAGGPKAETQYF.

The V gene is TRBV20-1, the J gene TRBJ2-1; 13 positions agree with TRBD2. Trimming at V came to 6 bases and at J to 8 bases, leaving 4 bases not matched to a gene. CDR1 is DFQATT and CDR2 is SNEGSKA in the germline V gene (reference sequence). The CDR3 contains 13 residues. The CDR3 nucleotides are TGCAGTGCCCGACTAGCGGGGGGAGATGAGCAGTTCTTC. Its protein product is CSARLAGGDEQFF.

The chain employs TRBV20-1 and TRBJ2-3; D unclear. Deletions cut 5 bases from V and 0 bases from J, with 12 bases between. This CDR3 has 14 amino acids. The germline gives CDR1 DFQATT, CDR2 SNEGSKA (reference sequence). The CDR3 region has the DNA TGCAGTGCTCCCCTAGTAGAAAGCACAGATACGCAGTATTTT. It translates to CSAPLVESTDTQYF.

The rearrangement joins TRBV2 to TRBJ1-6; possible D gene TRBD1, 6 bases. V dropped 7 bases and J dropped 6 bases, with 10 bases sitting between them. Germline CDR1 is SNHLY and CDR2 is FYNNEI. This CDR3 spans 13 amino acids. The CDR3 here is CASKTGFNSPLHF. CDR3 DNA: TGTGCCAGCAAGACAGGTTTTAATTCACCCCTCCACTTT.

CDR3 in DNA: TGTGCCAGCAGCCCCGTCGGGGGCGGGGAGCTGTTTTTT. Amino acid sequence: CASSPVGGGELFF. This chain links TRBV7-9 with TRBJ2-2; perhaps TRBD2 as D (6 bases). In germline, CDR1 is SEHNR, CDR2 FQNEAQ (reference sequence). The CDR3 loop spans 13 amino acids. V gave up 5 bases and J gave up 7 bases, with 11 bases separating them.

The chain is built from TRBV29-1 and TRBJ1-2; D is unresolved. Between the trimmed V and J ends, which lost 2 bases and 3 bases, there was a span of 10 bases. This CDR3 has 13 amino acids. Looked up from germline, CDR1 is SQVTM and CDR2 is ANQGSEA. The CDR3, as DNA: TGCAGCGTTGAATCCGGGTCTGACTATGGCTACACCTTC. Translation: CSVESGSDYGYTF.

The chain employs TRBV20-1 and TRBJ2-3, with D possibly TRBD1 on 7 matching bases. This CDR3 is 15 amino acids long. The V gene lost 3 bases and the J gene lost 2 bases, with 15 bases spanning the gap. Germline V gene data show CDR1 as DFQATT and CDR2 as SNEGSKA (reference sequence). The CDR3 region is CSARVRGAPTDTQYF. CDR3 DNA sequence: TGCAGTGCTAGGGTCAGGGGGGCCCCCACAGATACGCAGTATTTT.

The chain has TRBV25-1 and TRBJ1-2; TRBD1 agrees at 7 bases. Germline CDR1 MGHDK, CDR2 SYGVNS. The V segment lost 1 base and the J segment 2 bases; nucleotides outside the gene matches: 4. CDR3 size: 15 residues. CDR3 protein: CASSEWTGPNYGYTF. Written as DNA, the CDR3 is TGTGCCAGCAGTGAATGGACAGGCCCAAACTATGGCTACACCTTC.

This clonotype was detected only a few times. The chain links TRBV6-5 to TRBJ1-6; perhaps TRBD1 as D (6 bases). The germline V and J ends were trimmed by 2 bases and 9 bases, with 11 bases remaining between them. The germline gives CDR1 MNHEY, CDR2 SVGAGI. CDR3 length: 14 residues. The CDR3 bases are TGTGCCAGCAGTTACAAACAGGGTACTTCACCCCTCCACTTT. The encoded protein is CASSYKQGTSPLHF.

The chain links TRBV19 to TRBJ1-2; D might be TRBD1 (6 bases). V lost 5 bases and J lost 5, with 15 bases in between. This CDR3 comprises 14 residues. Germline assignment: CDR1 LNHDA and CDR2 SQIVND (reference sequence). The CDR3 nucleotides read TGTGCCAGTAGTGCCCTTCGACAGGAGTATGGCTACACCTTC. It encodes CASSALRQEYGYTF.

The chain has TRBV7-2 and TRBJ2-5; the D gene is possibly TRBD1 (5 bases). Germline V gene data show CDR1 as SGHTA and CDR2 as FQGNSA. Deletions cut 1 base from V and 7 bases from J, with 13 bases between. CDR3 length equals 14 residues. As DNA, the CDR3 is TGTGCCAGCAGCTTAGATGGGCAGGGTGGGACCCAGTACTTC. The encoded protein is CASSLDGQGGTQYF.

The rearrangement uses TRBV5-4 and TRBJ1-2; D not certain. There are 13 residues in the CDR3. Germline-derived CDR1 and CDR2 are SGHNT and YYREEE (reference sequence). V lost 0 bases and J 9 bases, leaving 12 bases between the germline ends. The CDR3 nucleotides read TGTGCCAGCAGCTTGGAACAGCTCCGCAGCTACACCTTC. It translates to CASSLEQLRSYTF.

V is TRBV12-3 or TRBV12-4 and J is TRBJ2-5; 9 nucleotides align to TRBD1. The V and J ends lost 10 bases and 4 bases, in that order; junction bases with no gene match: 7. CDR3 length: 13 residues. DNA of the CDR3: TGTGCCACCCTTTGGGGACAGGGAGAGACCCAGTACTTC. Its translation: CATLWGQGETQYF.

In this sample, this clonotype turned up a few times. In nucleotides, the CDR3 is TGCAGTGCTAGAGGGATGACACGCGGGAACCCCTACGAGCAGTACTTC. It specifies CSARGMTRGNPYEQYF. The chain combines TRBV20-1 with TRBJ2-7, with D possibly TRBD2 on 6 matching bases. There are 16 residues in the CDR3. Between the trimmed V and J ends, which lost 1 base and 2 bases, there was a span of 18 bases. The V gene's germline CDR1 is DFQATT and CDR2 SNEGSKA (reference sequence).

The chain uses TRBV20-1 and TRBJ2-5; TRBD2 matches at 14 bases. The CDR3 is made up of 18 amino acids. The ends lost 5 bases at V and 3 bases at J; junction bases unmatched: 14. The germline CDR1 and CDR2 sequences are DFQATT and SNEGSKA (reference sequence). Here the CDR3 DNA reads TGCAGTGCTTCTCGTCGCGGGACTAGCGGGGGATACGAAGAGACCCAGTACTTC. Translating gives CSASRRGTSGGYEETQYF.

The gene calls are TRBV20-1 and TRBJ2-7, with 8 bases lining up with TRBD1. The V gene's germline CDR1 is DFQATT and CDR2 SNEGSKA (reference sequence). Trimming cost V 1 base and J 1 base; bases outside gene matches: 12. The CDR3 is 17 residues long. CDR3 sequence reads: CSARVMIGQGDSYEQYF. The CDR3 DNA is TGCAGTGCTAGAGTCATGATCGGACAGGGTGATTCCTACGAGCAGTACTTC.